Included here is one TCR beta chain sequence, with context. Germline assignment: CDR1 SNHLY and CDR2 FYNNEI. The V end was cut by 0 bases, the J end by 6 bases, with 11 bases between. CDR3 size: 14 residues. This entry comes from a study of cytomegalovirus exposure and HLA in healthy donors. Primers for the PCR totalled 60 Vbeta and 13 Jbeta. Some clones are missing from TCRdb's copy, which holds only in-frame ones; the method was immunoSEQ multiplex PCR. The sample table includes under 45,000 clones. There were likely unrecorded immune exposures, though donors were nominally healthy when sampled. The chain combines TRBV2 with TRBJ1-2; D is perhaps TRBD1 (5 bases). This TCR was sampled from a male donor in good health and CMV-seronegative. The sample comprised PBMCs. DNA of the CDR3: TGTGCCAGCAGTGAAGCGCGGGGGAGGAATGGCTACACCTTC. The encoded protein is CASSEARGRNGYTF.